There are a few counts of the clone carrying this TCR beta chain. What it binds is not known. This sample stems from a study of cytomegalovirus exposure and HLA in healthy donors. Study-wide findings and caveats: Listed as cytomegalovirus-associated were 164 TCR beta chains. Most TCR sequences showed up rarely, but some public TCRs showed up in many donors.

Per germline, CDR1 SEHNR and CDR2 FQNEAQ (reference sequence). After removal of 0 bases from V and 7 bases from J, the junction contained 3 bases not matched to a gene. The CDR3 is 15 amino acids. TCRdb's copy holds only in-frame clones and misses some; the assay was immunoSEQ multiplex PCR. This table holds about 350,000 clones, about nine tenths found once. This TCR was recovered from a woman in her twenties or thirties in good health and CMV-seropositive. The chain combines TRBV7-9 with TRBJ1-4, with 9 bases lining up with TRBD1. The sample consisted of PBMCs. CDR3 sequence (DNA): TGTGCCAGCAGCTTAGCCGGGACAGGGCCTGAAAAACTGTTTTTT. Encoded protein: CASSLAGTGPEKLFF.